This TCR beta chain was recorded in a study of T cell repertoires in cytomegalovirus infection. TCRdb re-called the reads through MiXCR, storing one row per CDR3 protein. The data show 650,000 to 850,000 distinct CDR3 sequences, about 27% seen once. A note on this clonotype: Antigen specificity is unknown.

The TCR comes from a human donor in good health (CMV status not recorded). Some clones in this sample may be carry-over from other donors' samples. This specimen was cultured CD8+ T cells from PBMCs, taken from culture after CMV antigen stimulation.

The chain's CDR3 is CASSSLSGGANNEQFF. In nucleotides, the CDR3 is TGTGCCAGCAGTTCTCTTAGCGGGGGAGCCAACAATGAGCAGTTCTTC. The chain couples TRBV6-2 or TRBV6-3 to TRBJ2-1; 9 bases match TRBD2. The junction had 9 bases not matched to a gene; V was cut back by 4 bases and J by 5 bases. The CDR3 extends over 16 amino acids. Germline V gene sequence: CDR1 MNHEY, CDR2 SVGEGT.